A single sample is the source of the 26 T cell receptor beta chains below, sequenced in a study of T-cell memory formation after mild COVID-19 (dated by TCRdb to the early 2020s). Libraries came from 5' RACE. Sequencing instrument: Illumina NovaSeq 6000. Using fastp at Q25 and MiXCR, TCRdb reprocessed the public reads and kept productive beta chains. Every distinct CDR3 protein forms one entry, paired with its most common genes and DNA. Within this sample are 50,000 or so distinct CDR3 sequences, with 9.3% of them counted one time only. 10% to 15% of the sample is taken by the ten largest. The sequenced sample consisted of PBMCs or a T cell subset sorted from them (not recorded which). All receptors derive from an adult woman who had mild COVID-19 (a few samples of this study predate the infection). The sample titles of this study are shuffled in the database, so cell type and time point are left out; the donor was told from shared clones.

This clonotype was recorded at least ten times. V usage is TRBV2 and J usage is TRBJ2-1; TRBD2 might be the D (7 bases). Looked up from germline, CDR1 is SNHLY and CDR2 is FYNNEI. V was pared by 4 bases and J by 10 bases, with 17 bases between. The CDR3 has 14 residues. The CDR3 DNA sequence: TGTGCCAGCAGTGCAAACCCAGCGGGACAAGAGCAGTTCTTC. Its translation: CASSANPAGQEQFF.

The rearrangement uses TRBV15 and TRBJ1-5; a weak D match, TRBD1 (5 bases). Germline V gives CDR1 LNHNV, CDR2 YYDKDF (reference sequence). This CDR3 has 13 residues. Deletions cut 9 bases from V and 0 bases from J, with 9 bases between. CDR3 nucleotides: TGTGCCACGACAGCGTATAGCAATCAGCCCCAGCATTTT. Translated, it gives CATTAYSNQPQHF.

This clonotype appeared a few times. The chain carries TRBV7-2 and TRBJ1-1, with D possibly matching TRBD1 (6 bases). The CDR3 is made up of 14 amino acids. Trimming removed 1 base from V and 7 bases from J, with 13 bases in between. Per germline, CDR1 SGHTA and CDR2 FQGNSA. The CDR3 loop is CASSLGPVGGEAFF. The CDR3 DNA reads TGTGCCAGCAGCTTAGGTCCCGTAGGGGGTGAAGCTTTCTTT.

The rearrangement joins TRBV3-1 to TRBJ1-5; D is undetermined. CDR1 LGHDT and CDR2 YNNKEL come from the germline V gene (reference sequence). Trimming removed 5 bases from V and 2 bases from J, with 4 bases in between. This CDR3 comprises 12 residues. CDR3 coding DNA: TGTGCCAGCAGCGGGGGCAATCAGCCCCAGCATTTT. Its protein product is CASSGGNQPQHF.

This clonotype was observed a handful of times. The chain carries TRBV5-1 and TRBJ2-7, with D possibly being TRBD1 (6 bases). This CDR3 comprises 16 residues. V lost 4 bases, J lost 0 bases, and 17 bases lay in between. The germline V gene encodes CDR1 SGHRS and CDR2 YFSETQ. CDR3 sequence reads: CASSHGQISHSYEQYF. DNA for the CDR3: TGCGCCAGCAGCCATGGACAGATTTCCCACTCCTACGAGCAGTACTTC.

By proportion, this clonotype is medium-sized (0.01 to 0.1%). V and J are TRBV5-1 and TRBJ2-7; 12 positions agree with TRBD1. The trim removed 0 bases at V and 3 bases at J, leaving 7 bases unmatched. The germline gives CDR1 SGHRS, CDR2 YFSETQ. This CDR3 comprises 17 residues. The CDR3 loop reads CASSLGGQGAPLYEQYF. CDR3 nucleotides: TGCGCCAGCAGCTTGGGGGGACAGGGGGCCCCCCTCTACGAGCAGTACTTC.

This clonotype was observed a few times. The chain links TRBV18 to TRBJ2-2, with D tentatively TRBD1 or TRBD2 (5 bases each). Per germline, CDR1 KGHSH and CDR2 LQKENI. Trimming removed 1 base from V and 1 base from J, with 10 bases in between. This CDR3 spans 16 amino acids. The CDR3 coding sequence is TGTGCCAGCTCACCACGGGCAGGGAGGAACACCGGGGAGCTGTTTTTT. Its translation: CASSPRAGRNTGELFF. Combining the CDR3 with reference TRBV18 and TRBJ2-2 gives the whole variable domain NAGVMQNPRHLVRRRGQEARLRCSPMKGHSHVYWYRQLPEEGLKFMVYLQKENIIDESGMPKERFSAEFPKEGPSILRIQQVVRGDSAAYFCASSPRAGRNTGELFFGEGSRLTVL.

This clonotype has more than one count but fewer than ten. The rearrangement links TRBV6-2 or TRBV6-3 to TRBJ2-6; D not resolved. Between the trimmed V and J ends, which lost 5 bases and 0 bases, there was a span of 5 bases. CDR3 length equals 14 residues. In germline, CDR1 is MNHEY, CDR2 SVGEGT. The chain's CDR3 is CASSLSSGANVLTF. The CDR3, as DNA: TGTGCCAGCAGTCTGAGCTCTGGGGCCAACGTCCTGACTTTC.

This chain links TRBV6-6 with TRBJ1-1; a weak D match, TRBD1 (5 bases). The CDR3 sequence is 14 residues long. Germline-derived CDR1 and CDR2 are MNHNY and SVGAGI (reference sequence). The V and J ends lost 5 bases and 0 bases respectively, with 10 bases between them. The CDR3 DNA sequence: TGTGCCAGCAGTACGAGGGACTTGAACACTGAAGCTTTCTTT. Translating it yields CASSTRDLNTEAFF.

This clonotype has more than one count but fewer than ten. The rearrangement links TRBV14 to TRBJ2-3, with 7 bases matching TRBD2. The germline gives CDR1 SGHDN, CDR2 FVKESK. This CDR3 is 15 amino acids long. V lost 1 base to trimming and J lost 0 bases; unmatched junction nucleotides: 1. This CDR3 reads CASSQGLASTDTQYF. CDR3 in DNA: TGTGCCAGCAGCCAAGGACTAGCTAGCACAGATACGCAGTATTTT.

This chain joins TRBV12-3 or TRBV12-4 and TRBJ1-2; the D gene is possibly TRBD1 (6 bases). The CDR3 contains 15 residues. V was trimmed by 3 bases and J by 8 bases, leaving 19 bases between them. CDR3 loop: CASSFGTRDPLGYTF. CDR3 DNA: TGTGCCAGCAGTTTTGGGACAAGGGATCCTCTGGGCTACACCTTC.

The chain has TRBV29-1 and TRBJ1-1; TRBD1 matches 7 bases. The CDR3 consists of 15 residues. The germline V gene has CDR1 SQVTM and CDR2 ANQGSEA. V dropped 4 bases and J dropped 2; count of bases not matched to a gene: 10. The CDR3 spells CSVAEDRNINTEAFF. Written as DNA, the CDR3 is TGCAGCGTTGCTGAGGACAGGAACATAAACACTGAAGCTTTCTTT.

This clonotype was recorded at least ten times. The chain combines TRBV11-2 with TRBJ2-3; D unclear. Germline assignment: CDR1 SGHAT and CDR2 FQNNGV. Between the trimmed V and J ends, which lost 2 bases and 7 bases, there was a span of 10 bases. This CDR3 contains 13 residues. As DNA, the CDR3 is TGTGCCAGCAGCTTAACGGGTCCAAATACGCAGTATTTT. Translating gives CASSLTGPNTQYF.

This clonotype was observed a handful of times. The chain is built from TRBV5-1 and TRBJ2-3; D may be TRBD2 (6 bases). CDR3 length: 17 residues. V gave up 0 bases and J gave up 5 bases, with 19 bases separating them. CDR1 and CDR2 from the germline V gene are SGHRS and YFSETQ. CDR3 DNA sequence: TGCGCCAGCAGCTTGGCCCCCGGGAGAGGTTTAGAAGATACGCAGTATTTT. Translating it yields CASSLAPGRGLEDTQYF. Combining the CDR3 with reference TRBV5-1 and TRBJ2-3 gives the whole variable domain KAGVTQTPRYLIKTRGQQVTLSCSPISGHRSVSWYQQTPGQGLQFLFEYFSETQRNKGNFPGRFSGRQFSNSRSEMNVSTLELGDSALYLCASSLAPGRGLEDTQYFGPGTRLTVL.

There are a few counts of this clonotype. V and J are TRBV5-1 and TRBJ1-1; a weak D match, TRBD1 (5 bases). V lost 4 bases, J lost 4 bases, and 17 bases lay in between. In germline, CDR1 is SGHRS, CDR2 YFSETQ. This CDR3 has 15 residues. CDR3 nucleotide sequence: TGCGCCAGCAGCAAGACCGGGACGGTAGGCACTGAAGCTTTCTTT. It specifies CASSKTGTVGTEAFF.

This chain uses TRBV7-2 with TRBJ2-7; D call uncertain. The CDR3 contains 13 residues. In germline, CDR1 is SGHTA, CDR2 FQGNSA. With 4 bases removed from V and 0 bases from J, the gap between germline ends came to 7 bases. CDR3 protein: CASSSPYSYEQYF. The CDR3 bases are TGTGCCAGCAGCTCACCCTACTCCTACGAGCAGTACTTC.

In its sample, this clonotype was seen a few times. This sequence joins TRBV7-2 and TRBJ2-5; D possibly uses TRBD1 or TRBD2 (5 bases each). CDR1 and CDR2 (germline): SGHTA, FQGNSA. V was trimmed by 5 bases and J by 5 bases, leaving 18 bases between them. The CDR3 runs 15 residues. The CDR3 sequence is CASSVEGILRETQYF. The DNA of the CDR3 is TGTGCCAGCAGCGTAGAGGGGATCCTACGGGAGACCCAGTACTTC. The full variable domain, in which reference TRBV7-2 and TRBJ2-5 provide the parts outside the CDR3, is GAGVSQSPSNKVTEKGKDVELRCDPISGHTALYWYRQSLGQGLEFLIYFQGNSAPDKSGLPSDRFSAERTGGSVSTLTIQRTQQEDSAVYLCASSVEGILRETQYFGPGTRLLVL.

The chain is built from TRBV19 and TRBJ1-4, with D perhaps TRBD1 (6 bases). Germline CDR1 and CDR2: LNHDA and SQIVND (reference sequence). The CDR3 consists of 16 residues. V was clipped by 10 bases and J by 0 bases, with 18 bases between them. CDR3 sequence reads: CATQTGQFATNEKLFF. The CDR3 bases are TGTGCCACACAGACCGGACAGTTTGCAACTAATGAAAAACTGTTTTTT.

This clonotype was found a few times. This chain connects TRBV3-1 to TRBJ2-1; D unresolved. This CDR3 has 13 residues. Between the trimmed V and J ends, which lost 1 base and 5 bases, there was a span of 6 bases. Germline CDR1 is LGHDT and CDR2 is YNNKEL (reference sequence). Here the CDR3 reads CASSQVADNEQFF. CDR3 coding DNA: TGTGCCAGCAGCCAAGTAGCTGACAATGAGCAGTTCTTC.

This clonotype was recorded at least ten times. The chain employs TRBV5-5 and TRBJ2-3; 9 bases are a match to TRBD1. This CDR3 has 16 amino acids. Germline values: CDR1 SGHKS, CDR2 YYEKEE (reference sequence). The V segment lost 4 bases and the J segment 1 base; nucleotides outside the gene matches: 7. The CDR3 DNA follows: TGTGCCAGCAGCCCGGGGACAGGGTCTCGCACAGATACGCAGTATTTT. Protein product: CASSPGTGSRTDTQYF.

This rearrangement joins TRBV3-1 to TRBJ2-5; a weak D match, TRBD1 (6 bases). Germline V gene lookup returns CDR1 LGHDT and CDR2 YNNKEL (reference sequence). The germline V and J ends were trimmed by 2 bases and 9 bases, with 10 bases remaining between them. This CDR3 has 12 residues. The CDR3 sequence is CASSQLKGAQYF. The CDR3 DNA reads TGTGCCAGCAGCCAACTAAAGGGGGCCCAGTACTTC.

The rearrangement links TRBV24-1 to TRBJ2-1; TRBD1 aligns across 8 bases. Unmatched junction bases numbered 10, after V lost 7 bases and J lost 3 bases. This CDR3 is built from 16 residues. Germline V gene lookup returns CDR1 KGHDR and CDR2 SFDVKD. The CDR3 coding sequence is TGTGCCACCAGGGCGTCAGGACAGGGAGACTACAATGAGCAGTTCTTC. It encodes CATRASGQGDYNEQFF.

This clonotype was counted many times. The J gene is TRBJ2-3, the V gene TRBV7-9; 9 bases match TRBD2. J lost 0 bases, V lost 3 bases, and 4 bases had no gene match. The CDR3 has 16 amino acids. Germline CDR1 SEHNR, CDR2 FQNEAQ (reference sequence). CDR3 nucleotide sequence: TGTGCCAGCAGCTTTTCAGCGGGGGGTAGCACAGATACGCAGTATTTT. This sequence encodes CASSFSAGGSTDTQYF.

The chain couples TRBV20-1 to TRBJ2-7; tentatively, D is TRBD1 (7 bases). This CDR3 contains 14 residues. Germline CDR1 reads DFQATT; CDR2 reads SNEGSKA (reference sequence). V lost 0 bases and J lost 2, with 11 bases in between. The CDR3 loop reads CSARDPRGAYEQYF. Written as DNA, the CDR3 is TGCAGTGCTAGAGACCCCAGGGGGGCCTACGAGCAGTACTTC.

The chain has TRBV12-3 or TRBV12-4 and TRBJ2-1, with TRBD1 matching 7 bases. The CDR3 runs 15 residues. V lost 3 bases, J lost 4 bases, and 6 bases stayed unmatched. The CDR3 is CASSFWGTDYNEQFF. The CDR3 nucleotides read TGTGCCAGCAGTTTTTGGGGGACAGATTACAATGAGCAGTTCTTC.

The gene calls are TRBV27 and TRBJ1-4; D remains ambiguous. This CDR3 spans 11 amino acids. Germline V gene lookup returns CDR1 MNHEY and CDR2 SMNVEV (reference sequence). V lost 6 bases to trimming and J lost 5 bases, with 4 bases between them. Written as DNA, the CDR3 is TGTGCCAGCAGAAGAAATGAAAAACTGTTTTTT. Protein sequence: CASRRNEKLFF.